This T cell receptor beta chain was documented in a study of shared clonotypes between healthy human individuals. It was CD45RO-negative cells, positively selected for CCR7, that made up naive CD8 cells, with terminally differentiated effector memory CD45RA+ cells excluded. Profiled with immunoSEQ multiplex PCR; TCRdb holds only in-frame clones, not every one. This table holds more than 2 million clones, 93% found once. V lost 4 bases, J lost 3 bases, and 16 bases lay in between. The CDR3 spans 15 residues. Germline V gene sequence: CDR1 MNHEY, CDR2 SMNVEV (reference sequence). The origin of this receptor is a man aged 18 to 30 in good health. Some clones in this sample may be carry-over from other donors' samples. The specimen was naive CD8+ T cells from PBMCs. The chain employs TRBV27 and TRBJ2-7; possible D gene TRBD1, 6 bases. The CDR3 spells CASSSNRDISYEQYF. Here the CDR3 DNA reads TGTGCCAGCAGTTCGAACCGGGACATTAGCTACGAGCAGTACTTC.